One sample yielded the 24 T cell receptor beta chains listed below, sequenced in a study of T cell responses to AZD1222 COVID-19 vaccine (dated by TCRdb to about 2021). Taken with the paper, the label for time point translates to: baseline before first vaccination. Receptors were amplified or captured by the immunoSEQ multiplex PCR assay. TCRdb stores this immuneACCESS table with in-frame sequences only. Part of the clones is absent; in the studies checked, under half of the shortfall reflects unresolved V genes, and no reason is known for the rest. The sample contains more than 150,000 clones, 75% to 95% of them found a single time. Approximately 1.8% of the sample lies in the top ten. The sample consisted of peripheral blood, taken on day 0 of AZD1222 vaccination. All receptors derive from an adult in good health.

This clone occurred a few times. The chain carries TRBV24-1 and TRBJ2-1, with 10 positions matching TRBD1. V was pared by 5 bases and J by 5 bases, with 2 bases of the junction left unmatched. Germline V gene data show CDR1 as KGHDR and CDR2 as SFDVKD. The CDR3 has 14 residues. CDR3 DNA: TGTGCCACCAGTGGGACAGGGGGAAACAATGAGCAGTTCTTC. This codes for CATSGTGGNNEQFF.

The chain uses TRBV11-2 and TRBJ1-2; 9 nucleotides line up with TRBD1. Trimming took 2 bases from V and 5 from J; bases not matched to a gene: 3. CDR3 size: 14 residues. The germline V gene encodes CDR1 SGHAT and CDR2 FQNNGV. DNA for the CDR3: TGTGCCAGCAGCTTACGGACAGGGGTGTATGGCTACACCTTC. This translates into CASSLRTGVYGYTF.

The rearrangement links TRBV7-9 to TRBJ2-7, with TRBD2 identical over 8 bases. V was clipped by 5 bases and J by 3 bases; unmatched bases: 3. Germline CDR1 and CDR2: SEHNR and FQNEAQ (reference sequence). This CDR3 is built from 13 residues. Here the CDR3 reads CASSPGTSYEQYF. In nucleotides, the CDR3 is TGTGCCAGCAGCCCAGGGACTAGCTACGAGCAGTACTTC.

In this sample, this clone turned up once. The chain links TRBV2 to TRBJ2-1; TRBD2 aligns across 7 bases. The CDR3 sequence is 13 residues long. V gave up 7 bases and J gave up 4 bases; unmatched junction bases: 4. Germline assignment: CDR1 SNHLY and CDR2 FYNNEI. This CDR3 reads CASMVAGYNEQFF. CDR3 nucleotides: TGTGCCAGCATGGTAGCGGGTTACAATGAGCAGTTCTTC.

The V gene is TRBV28, the J gene TRBJ1-2; possibly TRBD1 for D (5 bases). The V and J ends lost 5 bases and 7 bases respectively, with 17 bases between them. The germline gives CDR1 MDHEN, CDR2 SYDVKM. The CDR3 spans 14 residues. The CDR3 reads CASSAQGMRSGYTF. Written as DNA, the CDR3 is TGTGCCAGCAGTGCTCAGGGAATGAGGAGTGGCTACACCTTC.

The chain is built from TRBV5-4 and TRBJ1-4, with 9 bases fitting TRBD1. The V gene's germline CDR1 is SGHNT and CDR2 YYREEE (reference sequence). The CDR3 has 14 amino acids. The ends lost 5 bases at V and 5 bases at J; junction bases unmatched: 4. The CDR3 protein is CASSSGQGNEKLFF. The CDR3 region has the DNA TGTGCCAGCAGTTCGGGACAGGGAAATGAAAAACTGTTTTTT.

The J gene is TRBJ1-2, the V gene TRBV4-2; possible D gene TRBD1, 5 bases. Germline V gene lookup returns CDR1 LGHNA and CDR2 YNFKEQ. The V end was cut by 1 base, the J end by 6 bases, with 12 bases between. This CDR3 spans 14 amino acids. The CDR3 protein is CASSQGTIVDGYTF. Written as DNA, the CDR3 is TGTGCCAGCAGCCAAGGGACAATTGTTGATGGCTACACCTTC.

The chain's CDR3 is CASGLGPSADTQYF. DNA of the CDR3: TGTGCTAGTGGTTTGGGCCCTAGTGCAGATACGCAGTATTTT. V is TRBV12-5 and J is TRBJ2-3, with D unresolved. The CDR3 is 14 amino acids. Germline CDR1 LGHNT, CDR2 FRNRAP. Trimming took 1 base from V and 4 from J, leaving 9 bases between them.

The chain carries TRBV5-1 and TRBJ1-1; D is undetermined. The V and J ends lost 0 bases and 1 base respectively, with 7 bases between them. The CDR3 has 14 amino acids. Germline CDR1 and CDR2: SGHRS and YFSETQ. The CDR3 sequence: CASSLVQQNTEAFF. The CDR3, as DNA: TGCGCCAGCAGCTTGGTCCAGCAGAACACTGAAGCTTTCTTT.

The chain employs TRBV9 and TRBJ2-5, with no clear D. From germline, CDR1 is SGDLS and CDR2 YYNGEE. This CDR3 region has 14 residues. V lost 0 bases and J lost 5, with 11 bases in between. CDR3 coding DNA: TGTGCCAGCAGCGTAGACTTAGGTGGGGAGACCCAGTACTTC. It encodes CASSVDLGGETQYF.

The chain combines TRBV7-2 with TRBJ1-1; D gene ambiguous. The V end was cut by 5 bases, the J end by 1 base, with 8 bases between. Germline V lookup: CDR1 SGHTA, CDR2 FQGNSA. The CDR3 covers 13 residues. In DNA, the CDR3 is TGTGCCAGCAGCACATACGGGAACACTGAAGCTTTCTTT. Its protein product is CASSTYGNTEAFF.

Comments on this clone: The same CDR3 can be traced to other DNA sequences in this sample. The gene calls are TRBV18 and TRBJ1-1; D gene ambiguous. The germline V gene has CDR1 KGHSH and CDR2 LQKENI. The CDR3 runs 13 residues. The ends were cut back, 3 bases at V and 5 bases at J, with 10 bases in the middle. The CDR3 reads CASSPGRGTEAFF. The CDR3 region has the DNA TGTGCCAGCTCACCGGGCAGAGGAACTGAAGCTTTCTTT.

The V call is TRBV2, the J call TRBJ1-2; 7 nucleotides agree with TRBD1. Unmatched junction bases numbered 6, after V lost 6 bases and J lost 2 bases. Per the germline V gene, CDR1 is SNHLY and CDR2 is FYNNEI. This CDR3 is 14 amino acids long. Here the CDR3 reads CASRAPDRNYGYTF. CDR3 nucleotide sequence: TGTGCCAGCAGAGCCCCGGACAGGAACTATGGCTACACCTTC.

This chain joins TRBV7-6 and TRBJ1-4; TRBD1 agrees at 10 bases. The germline CDR1 and CDR2 sequences are SGHVS and FNYEAQ. The CDR3 has 14 residues. V shed 6 bases and J 5 bases; nucleotides not matched to a gene: 3. The CDR3 spells CASSPGQGNEKLFF. The DNA of the CDR3 is TGTGCCAGCAGTCCGGGACAGGGGAATGAAAAACTGTTTTTT.

The chain combines TRBV6-5 with TRBJ1-1; perhaps TRBD1 as D (6 bases). This CDR3 spans 11 amino acids. V was shortened by 5 bases and J by 11 bases, with 12 bases between the two germline ends. Per the germline V gene, CDR1 is MNHEY and CDR2 is SVGAGI. The CDR3 DNA sequence: TGTGCCAGCAGTACGAGGGGGGAGGCTTTCTTT. It specifies CASSTRGEAFF.

This chain uses TRBV28 with TRBJ1-2; no definite D call. Per germline, CDR1 MDHEN and CDR2 SYDVKM. Trimming shortened V by 2 bases and J by 5 bases, and 9 bases separated the two germline ends. The CDR3 is 13 amino acids. CDR3 DNA sequence: TGTGCCAGCAGTTTAGAATCCTTGTATGGCTACACCTTC. Amino acid sequence: CASSLESLYGYTF.

The CDR3 DNA is TGTGCCAGCAGCCAGGGGACAGACTATGGCTACACCTTC. This encodes CASSQGTDYGYTF. V and J are TRBV11-1 and TRBJ1-2, with 7 bases that match TRBD1. With V trimmed by 5 bases and J by 3 bases, 3 bases remained unmatched. The CDR3 spans 13 residues. Germline loops: CDR1 SGHAT, CDR2 FQDESV (reference sequence).

The chain is built from TRBV18 and TRBJ1-2; D perhaps matches TRBD1 (5 bases). This CDR3 region has 16 residues. Germline CDR1 reads KGHSH; CDR2 reads LQKENI. Trimming left V 0 bases short and J 3 bases short, with 14 bases between. The CDR3 DNA is TGTGCCAGCTCACCACCGACATGGGACCGAGACTATGGCTACACCTTC. It yields the protein CASSPPTWDRDYGYTF.

The chain carries TRBV24-1 and TRBJ1-1, with a weak D call TRBD1 (6 bases). V lost 10 bases and J 2 bases, leaving 13 bases between the germline ends. This CDR3 comprises 13 residues. From germline, CDR1 is KGHDR and CDR2 SFDVKD. The CDR3 loop is CATKNRDNTEAFF. The CDR3 DNA sequence: TGTGCCACGAAAAACAGGGACAACACTGAAGCTTTCTTT.

The chain has TRBV5-1 and TRBJ1-6, with D perhaps matching TRBD1 (6 bases). Germline CDR1 SGHRS, CDR2 YFSETQ. Trimming shortened V by 7 bases and J by 0 bases, and 17 bases separated the two germline ends. This CDR3 is 17 amino acids long. The CDR3 here is CASPNVPDSSYNSPLHF. The CDR3 DNA reads as TGCGCCAGCCCCAATGTCCCGGACAGCTCCTATAATTCACCCCTCCACTTT.

The chain links TRBV28 to TRBJ1-1; D might be TRBD1 (5 bases). CDR1 MDHEN and CDR2 SYDVKM come from the germline V gene. Trimming shortened V by 7 bases and J by 1 base, and 10 bases separated the two germline ends. CDR3 length: 13 amino acids. This CDR3 is CASTRQKNTEAFF. The CDR3 DNA is TGTGCCAGCACGCGACAGAAGAACACTGAAGCTTTCTTT.

This chain uses TRBV29-1 with TRBJ2-7; TRBD2 is a possible D gene (5 bases). This CDR3 is 14 amino acids long. Germline V lookup: CDR1 SQVTM, CDR2 ANQGSEA. V was pared by 5 bases and J by 1 base, with 15 bases between. The CDR3 loop reads CSVLDPRRSYEQYF. The CDR3 nucleotides are TGCAGCGTTTTAGACCCCAGGAGGTCCTACGAGCAGTACTTC.

The rearrangement uses TRBV6-5 and TRBJ1-5, with 8 bases fitting TRBD1. The V and J ends lost 6 bases and 6 bases, in that order; junction bases with no gene match: 10. Germline lookup yields CDR1 MNHEY and CDR2 SVGAGI. The CDR3 runs 15 residues. The CDR3 DNA sequence: TGTGCCAGCAGAACTAGGGCAGGGGGCGGTCAGCCCCAGCATTTT. Its protein product is CASRTRAGGGQPQHF.

The chain employs TRBV9 and TRBJ1-1, with D unclear. In germline, CDR1 is SGDLS, CDR2 YYNGEE. The V end lost 0 bases, the J end lost 3 bases, and 6 bases lay between the germline ends. This CDR3 is built from 13 residues. The DNA of the CDR3 is TGTGCCAGCAGCGTAGGACGGCACACTGAAGCTTTCTTT. This gives the protein CASSVGRHTEAFF.